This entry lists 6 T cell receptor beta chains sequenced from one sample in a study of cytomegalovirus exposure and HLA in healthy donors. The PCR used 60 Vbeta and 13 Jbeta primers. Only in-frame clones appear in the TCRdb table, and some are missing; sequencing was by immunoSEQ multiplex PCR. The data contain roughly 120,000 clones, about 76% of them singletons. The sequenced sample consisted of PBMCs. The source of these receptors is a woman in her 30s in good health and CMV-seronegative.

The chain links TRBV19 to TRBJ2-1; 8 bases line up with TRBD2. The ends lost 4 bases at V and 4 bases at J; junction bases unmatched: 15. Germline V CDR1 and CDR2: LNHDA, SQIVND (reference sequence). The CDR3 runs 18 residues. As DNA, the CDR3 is TGTGCCAGTAGTAAGGCCACCCTACTAGCGGAAAAATACAATGAGCAGTTCTTC. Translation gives CASSKATLLAEKYNEQFF.

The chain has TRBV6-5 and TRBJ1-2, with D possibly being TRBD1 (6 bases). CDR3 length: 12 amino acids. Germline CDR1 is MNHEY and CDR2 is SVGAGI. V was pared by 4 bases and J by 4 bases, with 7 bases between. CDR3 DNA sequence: TGTGCCAGCAGTTCGGACAGCTATGGCTACACCTTC. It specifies CASSSDSYGYTF.

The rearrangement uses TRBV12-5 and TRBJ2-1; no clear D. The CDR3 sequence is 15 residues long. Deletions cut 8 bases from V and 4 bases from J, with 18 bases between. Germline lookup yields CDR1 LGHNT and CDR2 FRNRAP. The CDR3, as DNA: TGTGCTAGTAGTCCGGTCGCTAGTTCTTACAATGAGCAGTTCTTC. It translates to CASSPVASSYNEQFF.

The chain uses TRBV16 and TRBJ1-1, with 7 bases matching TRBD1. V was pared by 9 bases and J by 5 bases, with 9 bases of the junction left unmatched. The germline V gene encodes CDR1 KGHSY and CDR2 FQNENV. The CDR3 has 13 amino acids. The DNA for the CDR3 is TGTGCCAGTCCGGTAGGGGGCGAGACTGAAGCTTTCTTT. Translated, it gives CASPVGGETEAFF.

CDR3 region: CASREDREGYEQYF. CDR3 bases: TGTGCCAGCAGAGAGGACAGGGAGGGCTACGAGCAGTACTTC. The chain recombines TRBV28 with TRBJ2-7, with a possible D match to TRBD1 (8 bases). V lost 6 bases, J lost 3 bases, and 15 bases lay in between. The CDR3 runs 14 residues. Germline values: CDR1 MDHEN, CDR2 SYDVKM.

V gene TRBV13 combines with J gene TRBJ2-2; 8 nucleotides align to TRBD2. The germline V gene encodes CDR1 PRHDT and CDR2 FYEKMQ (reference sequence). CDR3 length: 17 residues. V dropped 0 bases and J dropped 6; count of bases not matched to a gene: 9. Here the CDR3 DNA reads TGTGCCAGCAGCTTAGGCCGTGGTAGCGGGATCTCCGGGGAGCTGTTTTTT. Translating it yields CASSLGRGSGISGELFF.